The rows below give T cell receptor beta chains drawn from one sample of a study of CD8 T cells in Susac syndrome. TCRdb used MiXCR to reprocess the immunoSEQ multiplex PCR reads, holding one entry per CDR3 protein. The sample has about 190,000 distinct CDR3 sequences, 85% to 95% seen once. The sequenced sample was CD8+ T cells from PBMCs. The origin of the receptors is a human donor with Susac syndrome. Each CDR3 is given with its conserved first and last residue. A D gene is named only where the DNA matches it firmly. Rows give clone size only sometimes, using once, few, many, or a class for an expanded clone.

TRBJ2-3 | . | TRBV28 | . | TGTGCCAGCAGTTTGCACGGAGCCGGGGATACGCAGTATTTT | CASSLHGAGDTQYF
TRBJ2-2 | TRBD2 | TRBV24-1 | . | TGTGCCACCAGTGATTACCCTCAAGGACTAGCTAAAGACACCGGGGAGCTGTTTTTT | CATSDYPQGLAKDTGELFF
TRBJ2-7 | TRBD1 | TRBV7-9 | . | TGTGCCAGCAGAGGCCCGACAGGGCTCGACGAGCAGTACTTC | CASRGPTGLDEQYF
TRBJ2-5 | . | TRBV5-4 | . | TGTGCCAGCAGCTTGGGACAGTACTTCCAAGAGACCCAGTACTTC | CASSLGQYFQETQYF
TRBJ2-1 | TRBD2 | TRBV11-2 | . | TGTGCCAGCAGCAACATAGCGGGTCCCCTTTTCTTC | CASSNIAGPLFF
TRBJ1-1 | TRBD1 | TRBV9 | . | TGTGCCAGCAGCCCCCAGACAGGGACGAACACTGAAGCTTTCTTT | CASSPQTGTNTEAFF
TRBJ2-5 | . | TRBV6-5 | . | TGTGCCAGCAGTTCCCTCCAAGAGACCCAGTACTTC | CASSSLQETQYF
TRBJ2-3 | TRBD2 | TRBV6-5 | . | TGTGCCAGCAGTCGGCTAGCGGGGGGGGCAGATACGCAGTATTTT | CASSRLAGGADTQYF
TRBJ1-5 | . | TRBV20-1 | once | TGCAGTGCTAGATCCGATCAGCCCCAGCATTTT | CSARSDQPQHF
TRBJ1-2 | . | TRBV6-2/TRBV6-3 | once | TGTGCCAGCAGCCAGGGATTGGGGGACTATGGCTACACCTTC | CASSQGLGDYGYTF
TRBJ2-7 | TRBD2 | TRBV5-6 | . | TGTGCCAGCAGCTTGGGGACTAGGGCCGAGCAGTACTTC | CASSLGTRAEQYF
TRBJ1-4 | . | TRBV23-1 | . | TGCGCCAGCAGTCAATTCGTCAGTCGGAAACTGTTTTTT | CASSQFVSRKLFF
TRBJ2-3 | TRBD2 | TRBV11-2 | . | TGTGCCAGCAGCTTACCCGGGACTAGCGGGAGGACAGATACGCAGTATTTT | CASSLPGTSGRTDTQYF
TRBJ2-5 | . | TRBV29-1 | once | TGCAGCGGATTGACAGGAGAGACCCAGTACTTC | CSGLTGETQYF
TRBJ1-4 | . | TRBV3-1 | . | TGTGCCAGCAGCCAAGAGGGTCCGAATGAAAAACTGTTTTTT | CASSQEGPNEKLFF
TRBJ2-5 | TRBD2 | TRBV7-6 | . | TGTGCCAGCAGCATGGGACTAGCGGGAGGTGTCGAGACCCAGTACTTC | CASSMGLAGGVETQYF
TRBJ2-7 | TRBD1 | TRBV29-1 | . | TGCAGCGTTGCCCCAGGGGGCGCGTTACCCTACGAGCAGTACTTC | CSVAPGGALPYEQYF
TRBJ2-1 | . | TRBV7-9 | . | TGTGCCAGCAGCTCGACTTACAATGAGCAGTTCTTC | CASSSTYNEQFF
TRBJ2-1 | . | TRBV12-3/TRBV12-4 | . | TGTGCCAGCAGTTTAGTTGCTACCACCAGCTCCTACAATGAGCAGTTCTTC | CASSLVATTSSYNEQFF
TRBJ2-7 | . | TRBV21-1 | . | TGTGCCAGAAATAGACAGGGCCGTGTGAGTTCCTACGAGCAGTACTTC | CARNRQGRVSSYEQYF
TRBJ2-3 | . | TRBV5-6 | . | TGTGCCAGCAGCTTGGGTCCCAATGTCGCGGACACGCAGTATTTT | CASSLGPNVADTQYF
TRBJ2-7 | . | TRBV7-3 | . | TGTGCCAGCAGCTCAGATGGGTTTGACGAGCAGTACTTC | CASSSDGFDEQYF
TRBJ2-2 | TRBD1 | TRBV5-1 | . | TGCGCCAGCAGCCCTAGGGCGCAGGGGGCTTTCGGGGAGCTGTTTTTT | CASSPRAQGAFGELFF
TRBJ2-1 | . | TRBV5-6 | . | TGTGCCAGCAGCTCAAGAGCGGTCTACAATGAGCAGTTCTTC | CASSSRAVYNEQFF
TRBJ2-7 | TRBD2 | TRBV20-1 | . | TGCAGTGCTCTATCCGGGACTAGCGGGCGCAGCTCCTACGAGCAGTACTTC | CSALSGTSGRSSYEQYF
TRBJ2-1 | TRBD2 | TRBV3-1 | once | TGTGCCAGCAGCCAAGCGGGACTAGCGGAGAAGTTCTTC | CASSQAGLAEKFF
TRBJ1-2 | TRBD1 | TRBV6-5 | . | TGTGCCAGCAGTAGCCCCGGGACAGCTGATGGCTACACCTTC | CASSSPGTADGYTF
TRBJ2-7 | TRBD2 | TRBV7-3 | . | TGTGCCAGCAGCTTAACGATTTATAGCGGGGGGCAAATCTACGAGCAGTACTTC | CASSLTIYSGGQIYEQYF
TRBJ2-3 | . | TRBV3-1 | . | TGTGCCAGCAGCCAAGTAAGACCTGAGGATACGCAGTATTTT | CASSQVRPEDTQYF
TRBJ1-5 | . | TRBV12-3/TRBV12-4 | . | TGTGCCAGCAGAATCGGCGGTGCTAATCAGCCCCAGCATTTT | CASRIGGANQPQHF
TRBJ2-7 | TRBD1 | TRBV20-1 | . | TGCAGTGCGAGCAACCACAGGGGTCTTCAATACGAGCAGTACTTC | CSASNHRGLQYEQYF
TRBJ2-3 | TRBD2 | TRBV6-5 | . | TGTGCCACCATACGGGGGGCGCAGTATTTT | CATIRGAQYF
TRBJ1-4 | TRBD1 | TRBV7-8 | . | TGTGCCAGCAGCCCAGCGGGACAGGGGGTCGAAAAACTGTTTTTT | CASSPAGQGVEKLFF
TRBJ2-5 | . | TRBV11-2 | . | TGTGCCAGCAGTAACCGGGACGGAAGAGAGACCCAGTACTTC | CASSNRDGRETQYF
TRBJ2-1 | TRBD2 | TRBV6-5 | . | TGTGCCAGCAGTTACGGGGGCCCTACTAGCGGAACCGACAATGAGCAGTTCTTC | CASSYGGPTSGTDNEQFF
TRBJ2-5 | . | TRBV19 | . | TGTGCCAGTAGTATAAGAGCCAGTGGGCAAGAGACCCAGTACTTC | CASSIRASGQETQYF
TRBJ1-1 | . | TRBV28 | . | TGTGCCAGCAGTTTAACGGGAACTGAAGCTTTCTTT | CASSLTGTEAFF
TRBJ2-2 | . | TRBV20-1 | . | TGCAGTGCTAGAGGGACGAACACCGGGGAGCTGTTTTTT | CSARGTNTGELFF
TRBJ2-5 | . | TRBV10-2 | . | TGCGCCAGCAGCCCGATGGAAGAGACCCAGTACTTC | CASSPMEETQYF
TRBJ2-5 | TRBD2 | TRBV20-1 | . | TGCAGTGCTGATCCGGGACTACTGTTAGAGACCCAGTACTTC | CSADPGLLLETQYF
TRBJ2-1 | . | TRBV12-3/TRBV12-4 | . | TGTGCCAGCAGTTTACGCCCTCGGGGGAGCTCCTACAATGAGCAGTTCTTC | CASSLRPRGSSYNEQFF
TRBJ1-6 | . | TRBV5-1 | . | TGCGCCAGCAGCTTGGTGGGGGAAAGGGCCCTCCACTTT | CASSLVGERALHF